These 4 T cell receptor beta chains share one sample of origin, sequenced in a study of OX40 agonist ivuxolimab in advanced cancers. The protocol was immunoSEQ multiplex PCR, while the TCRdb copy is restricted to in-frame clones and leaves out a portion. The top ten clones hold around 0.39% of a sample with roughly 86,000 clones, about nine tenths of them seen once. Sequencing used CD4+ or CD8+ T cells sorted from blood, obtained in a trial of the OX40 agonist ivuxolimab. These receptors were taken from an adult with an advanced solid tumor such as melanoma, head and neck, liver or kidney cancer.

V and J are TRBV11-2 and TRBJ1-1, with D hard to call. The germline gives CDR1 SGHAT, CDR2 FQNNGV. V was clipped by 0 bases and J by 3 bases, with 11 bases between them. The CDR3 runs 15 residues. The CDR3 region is CASSLDGQFYTEAFF. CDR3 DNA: TGTGCCAGCAGCTTAGATGGGCAGTTCTACACTGAAGCTTTCTTT.

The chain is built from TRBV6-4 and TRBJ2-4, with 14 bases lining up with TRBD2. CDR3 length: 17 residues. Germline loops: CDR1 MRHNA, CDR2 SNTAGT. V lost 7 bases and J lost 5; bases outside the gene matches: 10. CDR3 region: CASTTHGLAGGQNIQYF. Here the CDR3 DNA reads TGTGCCAGCACCACTCACGGACTAGCGGGGGGACAAAACATTCAGTACTTC.

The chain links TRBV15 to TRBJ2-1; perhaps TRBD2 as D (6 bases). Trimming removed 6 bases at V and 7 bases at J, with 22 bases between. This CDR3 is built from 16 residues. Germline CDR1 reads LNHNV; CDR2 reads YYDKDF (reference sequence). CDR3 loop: CATRKSPSDNLNEQFF. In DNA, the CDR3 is TGTGCCACCAGGAAGAGCCCTAGCGATAATTTGAATGAGCAGTTCTTC.

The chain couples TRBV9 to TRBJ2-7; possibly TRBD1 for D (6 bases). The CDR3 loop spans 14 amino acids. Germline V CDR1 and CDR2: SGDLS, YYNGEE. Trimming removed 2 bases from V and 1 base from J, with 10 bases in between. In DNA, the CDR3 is TGTGCCAGCAGCGTCCAGGGACATTCCTACGAGCAGTACTTC. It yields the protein CASSVQGHSYEQYF.